This T cell receptor (beta chain) was identified in a study of cytomegalovirus exposure and HLA in healthy donors. Study-level findings and limits: Certain sequence variants were highly shared and formed a cluster, and this cluster was likely a sequencing artifact.

In regard to this clone: Its target is not known.

Germline assignment: CDR1 SNHLY and CDR2 FYNNEI. V lost 10 bases to trimming and J lost 10 bases, with 25 bases between them. The CDR3 runs to 14 residues. In the PCR, 60 Vbeta and 13 Jbeta primers were used. The repertoire was sequenced with immunoSEQ multiplex PCR; TCRdb's copy has only in-frame clones and lacks some. The sample yields over 150,000 clones, about 77% seen once. The chain is built from TRBV2 and TRBJ1-1; TRBD1 is a possible D gene (5 bases). The TCR originated in a young woman in good health and CMV-seronegative. Sequencing was performed on PBMCs. The CDR3 bases are TGTGCCAACGGGGGACCCTCATTCCAGCGGTTAGCTTTCTTT. Translated: CANGGPSFQRLAFF.